The 25 T cell receptor beta chains given below trace back to one sample, sequenced in a study of T cell changes during pregnancy in multiple sclerosis. Profiling relied on immunoSEQ multiplex PCR, and the TCRdb table lists in-frame clones only, not all of them. This sample has approximately 53,000 clones, with roughly 92% found just once. The sequencing here drew on CD4+ T cells from peripheral blood mononuclear cells, taken in the third trimester of pregnancy. The receptors shown here come from a female donor with multiple sclerosis, enrolled in a pregnancy study.

V usage is TRBV29-1 and J usage is TRBJ1-2; TRBD1 might be the D (5 bases). The CDR3 has 12 amino acids. With 4 bases removed from V and 0 bases from J, the gap between germline ends came to 6 bases. Germline V gene sequence: CDR1 SQVTM, CDR2 ANQGSEA. The DNA for the CDR3 is TGCAGCGTTGCGGACACTAACTATGGCTACACCTTC. Its protein product is CSVADTNYGYTF.

The rearrangement joins TRBV18 to TRBJ1-5; 9 bases align to TRBD1. The CDR3 sequence is 14 residues long. In germline, CDR1 is KGHSH, CDR2 LQKENI. V lost 4 bases and J lost 7; bases outside the gene matches: 5. The CDR3 region has the DNA TGTGCCAGCTCACTGACAGGGGGACAGCAGCCCCAGCATTTT. As protein: CASSLTGGQQPQHF. Drawing the rest from reference TRBV18 and TRBJ1-5, the complete variable domain is NAGVMQNPRHLVRRRGQEARLRCSPMKGHSHVYWYRQLPEEGLKFMVYLQKENIIDESGMPKERFSAEFPKEGPSILRIQQVVRGDSAAYFCASSLTGGQQPQHFGDGTRLSIL.

This rearrangement joins TRBV7-2 to TRBJ1-2, with TRBD1 matching over 10 bases. The CDR3 contains 16 residues. V lost 1 base to trimming and J lost 8 bases; unmatched junction nucleotides: 10. CDR1 and CDR2 from the germline V gene are SGHTA and FQGNSA. CDR3 nucleotide sequence: TGTGCCAGCAGCTTAGGACCGCTGGGACAGGGGAGCGGCTACACCTTC. Its translation: CASSLGPLGQGSGYTF. Full variable domain (outside the CDR3, taken from reference TRBV7-2 and TRBJ1-2): GAGVSQSPSNKVTEKGKDVELRCDPISGHTALYWYRQSLGQGLEFLIYFQGNSAPDKSGLPSDRFSAERTGGSVSTLTIQRTQQEDSAVYLCASSLGPLGQGSGYTFGSGTRLTVV.

V is TRBV6-5 and J is TRBJ1-1; D is uncertain. V dropped 0 bases and J dropped 1 base, with 6 bases sitting between them. This CDR3 is 14 amino acids long. CDR1 MNHEY and CDR2 SVGAGI come from the germline V gene. The CDR3 spells CASSYSRGNTEAFF. CDR3 DNA: TGTGCCAGCAGTTACTCCCGGGGGAACACTGAAGCTTTCTTT.

This clone was recorded only once. This sequence joins TRBV18 and TRBJ1-2; 8 nucleotides align to TRBD1. This CDR3 comprises 16 residues. Germline CDR1 KGHSH, CDR2 LQKENI. Trimming at V came to 3 bases and at J to 4 bases, leaving 10 bases not matched to a gene. The CDR3 sequence is CASSPTGGPETYGYTF. The CDR3, as DNA: TGTGCCAGCTCACCCACAGGGGGGCCCGAGACCTATGGCTACACCTTC. The whole variable domain, remainder taken from reference TRBV18 and TRBJ1-2, is NAGVMQNPRHLVRRRGQEARLRCSPMKGHSHVYWYRQLPEEGLKFMVYLQKENIIDESGMPKERFSAEFPKEGPSILRIQQVVRGDSAAYFCASSPTGGPETYGYTFGSGTRLTVV.

This clone was observed a handful of times. The V and J genes are TRBV30 and TRBJ1-1, with 8 bases fitting TRBD1. CDR1 GTSNPN and CDR2 SVGIG come from the germline V gene (reference sequence). The CDR3 spans 14 residues. With 3 bases clipped from V and 3 bases from J, the junction kept 6 bases outside the gene matches. CDR3 in amino acids: CAWSRTGLDTEAFF. In DNA form, the CDR3 reads TGTGCCTGGAGCCGGACAGGGCTAGACACTGAAGCTTTCTTT.

The chain has TRBV6-1 and TRBJ1-5; tentative D call: TRBD1 (6 bases). Between the trimmed V and J ends, which lost 4 bases and 7 bases, there was a span of 11 bases. The CDR3 is 13 residues long. CDR1 and CDR2 (germline): MNHNS, SASEGT. DNA of the CDR3: TGTGCCAGCAGTGGGGGGCGGCGACAGCCCCAGCATTTT. Amino acid sequence: CASSGGRRQPQHF.

J is TRBJ2-1 and V is TRBV5-4; 10 bases map to TRBD1. CDR3 length: 17 amino acids. The V segment lost 1 base and the J segment 5 bases; nucleotides outside the gene matches: 9. The germline gives CDR1 SGHNT, CDR2 YYREEE (reference sequence). CDR3 DNA sequence: TGTGCCAGCAGCTTGAGGGCCGGACAGGGGGGAAACAATGAGCAGTTCTTC. Encoded protein: CASSLRAGQGGNNEQFF.

The chain is built from TRBV6-5 and TRBJ1-2, with 8 nucleotides matching TRBD1. V lost 10 bases, J lost 5 bases, and 12 bases stayed unmatched. The germline gives CDR1 MNHEY, CDR2 SVGAGI. The CDR3 extends over 14 amino acids. The DNA for the CDR3 is TGTGCCACCCAAACAGGGGGAGGACTTTATGGCTACACCTTC. Translation gives CATQTGGGLYGYTF.

The chain uses TRBV27 and TRBJ2-5, with TRBD2 as a possible D gene (6 bases). The CDR3 sequence is 15 residues long. The V gene lost 8 bases and the J gene lost 5 bases, with 21 bases spanning the gap. In germline, CDR1 is MNHEY, CDR2 SMNVEV (reference sequence). CDR3 in DNA: TGTGCCAGCGCGCATCTTAGCGGAGTCGGGGAGACCCAGTACTTC. Translated: CASAHLSGVGETQYF.

The gene calls are TRBV9 and TRBJ1-5; D is ambiguous. This CDR3 spans 13 amino acids. The germline V and J ends were trimmed by 4 bases and 9 bases, with 14 bases remaining between them. The germline V gene encodes CDR1 SGDLS and CDR2 YYNGEE. The CDR3 sequence is CASSTSNGGPQHF. The CDR3 bases are TGTGCCAGCAGCACCAGTAATGGAGGGCCCCAGCATTTT.

The genes are TRBV9 and TRBJ2-7; 8 bases are shared with TRBD2. This CDR3 region has 17 residues. The trim removed 0 bases at V and 5 bases at J, leaving 13 bases unmatched. From germline, CDR1 is SGDLS and CDR2 YYNGEE. The chain's CDR3 is CASSVGIGGATADEQYF. CDR3 in DNA: TGTGCCAGCAGCGTAGGAATCGGGGGGGCCACAGCTGACGAGCAGTACTTC.

This chain uses TRBV5-1 with TRBJ2-7, with TRBD1 matching over 10 bases. CDR1 and CDR2 from the germline V gene are SGHRS and YFSETQ. The junction had 17 bases not matched to a gene; V was cut back by 3 bases and J by 5 bases. This CDR3 region has 18 residues. The CDR3 nucleotides read TGCGCCAGCAGCTGGGCGGGGACAGGGGCTGCGCAGTGGAACGAGCAGTACTTC. It is translated as CASSWAGTGAAQWNEQYF.

The gene calls are TRBV7-2 and TRBJ1-3; D is unresolved. Per germline, CDR1 SGHTA and CDR2 FQGNSA. The CDR3 contains 14 residues. Trimming took off 8 bases at V and 6 bases at J, with 17 bases between the two ends. The CDR3 DNA reads as TGTGCCAGCGGGGTGGGAGGTTCCGAAAACACCATATATTTT. It is translated as CASGVGGSENTIYF. The variable domain in full, with the rest retrieved from reference TRBV7-2 and TRBJ1-3, is GAGVSQSPSNKVTEKGKDVELRCDPISGHTALYWYRQSLGQGLEFLIYFQGNSAPDKSGLPSDRFSAERTGGSVSTLTIQRTQQEDSAVYLCASGVGGSENTIYFGEGSWLTVV.

This clone was recorded only once. CDR3 in DNA: TGCAGCGTTGATGTAGGGGGCTCCTATGGCTACACCTTC. This codes for CSVDVGGSYGYTF. The rearrangement uses TRBV29-1 and TRBJ1-2, with TRBD1 matching 7 bases. CDR1 and CDR2 from the germline V gene are SQVTM and ANQGSEA. The V segment lost 3 bases and the J segment 4 bases; nucleotides outside the gene matches: 5. This CDR3 contains 13 residues.

The chain has TRBV25-1 and TRBJ1-2; 11 bases line up with TRBD1. The ends lost 4 bases at V and 6 bases at J; junction bases unmatched: 7. This CDR3 spans 15 amino acids. Germline assignment: CDR1 MGHDK and CDR2 SYGVNS. The CDR3 loop is CASSAPGQGGNGYTF. The CDR3 DNA follows: TGTGCCAGCAGTGCACCGGGACAGGGGGGGAATGGCTACACCTTC.

This clone showed up just a few times. The chain is built from TRBV6-5 and TRBJ2-7; tentatively, D is TRBD1 (6 bases). Germline CDR1 is MNHEY and CDR2 is SVGAGI. Trimming shortened V by 4 bases and J by 0 bases, and 10 bases separated the two germline ends. CDR3 length equals 14 residues. CDR3 sequence: CASSFDRLSYEQYF. In nucleotides, the CDR3 is TGTGCCAGCAGTTTCGACAGGCTCTCCTACGAGCAGTACTTC.

The chain employs TRBV6-6 and TRBJ2-7, with TRBD2 matching 9 bases. Germline trimming cut 6 bases from V and 6 bases from J; bases unmatched to any gene: 12. CDR3 length: 15 residues. CDR1 is MNHNY and CDR2 is SVGAGI in the germline V gene (reference sequence). The CDR3 DNA reads TGTGCCAGCAGCCTGATCGGGACTAGCCCCAGCGAGCAGTACTTC. It codes for CASSLIGTSPSEQYF.

This clone was counted a single time. The chain couples TRBV2 to TRBJ2-3; 7 nucleotides match TRBD2. The V gene's germline CDR1 is SNHLY and CDR2 FYNNEI. The V segment lost 6 bases and the J segment 8 bases; nucleotides outside the gene matches: 11. This CDR3 is 14 amino acids long. CDR3 DNA sequence: TGTGCCAGCAGGCCCGGACTAGTTCCCGGTACGCAGTATTTT. This sequence encodes CASRPGLVPGTQYF.

The chain uses TRBV19 and TRBJ1-2, with 8 bases that match TRBD1. CDR3 length: 13 amino acids. Germline assignment: CDR1 LNHDA and CDR2 SQIVND (reference sequence). V lost 5 bases to trimming and J lost 6 bases; unmatched junction nucleotides: 5. CDR3 nucleotides: TGTGCCAGTAGTGGCGACAGGGGAAATGGCTACACCTTC. This sequence encodes CASSGDRGNGYTF.

The chain employs TRBV19 and TRBJ1-2; 8 bases line up with TRBD1. V gave up 4 bases and J gave up 8 bases; unmatched junction bases: 9. This CDR3 comprises 14 residues. Germline V gene data show CDR1 as LNHDA and CDR2 as SQIVND (reference sequence). The CDR3 region has the DNA TGTGCCAGTAGTAGGACAGGGAATTTTCACGGCTACACCTTC. This translates into CASSRTGNFHGYTF.

This sequence joins TRBV11-3 and TRBJ1-5; 8 positions match TRBD1. Germline V gene data show CDR1 as SGHNT and CDR2 as YENEEA. With 7 bases clipped from V and 6 bases from J, the junction kept 2 bases outside the gene matches. CDR3 length: 12 amino acids. The CDR3 region is CASTRGRQPQHF. CDR3 DNA: TGTGCCAGCACCAGGGGGCGTCAGCCCCAGCATTTT.

The chain uses TRBV5-8 and TRBJ2-7; 7 nucleotides align to TRBD1. Germline V gives CDR1 SGHTS, CDR2 YDEGEE. J lost 11 bases, V lost 2 bases, and 4 bases had no gene match. The CDR3 loop spans 11 amino acids. The CDR3 region has the DNA TGTGCCAGCAGCTTAGGGGGCAGGGAGTACTTC. Amino acid sequence: CASSLGGREYF.

The chain carries TRBV4-1 and TRBJ1-1; D is possibly TRBD1 (6 bases). The V gene's germline CDR1 is MGHRA and CDR2 YSYEKL. Trimming cost V 2 bases and J 0 bases, with 10 bases left between them. This CDR3 has 15 amino acids. CDR3 in amino acids: CASSQSDSLNTEAFF. The CDR3 coding sequence is TGCGCCAGCAGCCAATCGGACAGTCTGAACACTGAAGCTTTCTTT.

The J gene is TRBJ2-7, the V gene TRBV7-2; TRBD2 aligns across 10 bases. The CDR3 has 16 residues. Germline trimming cut 5 bases from V and 3 bases from J; bases unmatched to any gene: 10. Germline assignment: CDR1 SGHTA and CDR2 FQGNSA. The CDR3 nucleotides are TGTGCCAGCAGCCACCGGCTAGCGGGGGACCTCTACGAGCAGTACTTC. Translating it yields CASSHRLAGDLYEQYF.